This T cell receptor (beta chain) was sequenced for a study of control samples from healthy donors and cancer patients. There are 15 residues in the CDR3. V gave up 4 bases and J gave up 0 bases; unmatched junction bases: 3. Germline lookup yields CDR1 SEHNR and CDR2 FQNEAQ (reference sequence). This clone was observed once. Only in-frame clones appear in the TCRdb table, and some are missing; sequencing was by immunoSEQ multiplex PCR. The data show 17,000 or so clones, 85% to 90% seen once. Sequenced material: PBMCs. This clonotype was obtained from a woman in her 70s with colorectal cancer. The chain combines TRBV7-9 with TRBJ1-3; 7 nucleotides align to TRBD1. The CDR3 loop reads CASSWDSYSGNTIYF. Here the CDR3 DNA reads TGTGCCAGCAGCTGGGACAGCTACTCTGGAAACACCATATATTTT.